What follows are 13 T cell receptor beta chains derived from one specimen sequenced in a study of blood T cells in healthy people across ages. A sample-barcoded 5' primer and a J-beta primer mix were used in a second PCR of roughly 6 to 11 cycles. TCRdb re-derived calls from the 5' RACE reads in MiXCR, one entry per CDR3 protein. This table has 800,000 to 1,000,000 distinct CDR3 sequences, around 49% appearing once. Sequenced material: blood. The receptors come from a man aged 25 to 45 in good health.

V usage is TRBV6-2 or TRBV6-3 and J usage is TRBJ1-5; D is unclear. V shed 5 bases and J shed 15 bases, with 20 bases lying between them. Germline-derived CDR1 and CDR2 are MNHEY and SVGEGT. CDR3 length: 13 residues. The CDR3 here is CASSNREIGERHF. Written as DNA, the CDR3 is TGTGCCAGCAGTAACCGGGAAATAGGCGAACGGCATTTT.

The chain uses TRBV3-1 and TRBJ1-1; tentative D call: TRBD1 (6 bases). This CDR3 is built from 14 residues. Germline-derived CDR1 and CDR2 are LGHDT and YNNKEL (reference sequence). V lost 3 bases to trimming and J lost 1 base, with 9 bases between them. The CDR3 protein is CASSHLGGNTEAFF. The CDR3 region has the DNA TGTGCCAGCAGCCATCTAGGGGGGAACACTGAAGCTTTCTTT.

This clonotype was recorded a few times. CDR3 sequence: CASSFESYGYTF. Written as DNA, the CDR3 is TGTGCCAGCAGTTTCGAGAGTTATGGCTACACCTTC. The chain links TRBV28 to TRBJ1-2; D unresolved. The CDR3 runs 12 residues. V shed 3 bases and J shed 5 bases, with 7 bases lying between them. Looked up from germline, CDR1 is MDHEN and CDR2 is SYDVKM.

Points on this clonotype: A junction boundary mismatches the germline segment, possibly from a read error. The gene calls are TRBV20-1 and TRBJ2-3; TRBD1 might be the D (5 bases). The length of the CDR3 is 15 residues. Germline V gene data show CDR1 as DFQATT and CDR2 as SNEGSKA (reference sequence). The CDR3 region is CSARDLKGPGDAQYF. CDR3 in DNA: TGCAGTGCTAGAGATCTGAAGGGGCCTGGAGATGCGCAGTATTTT.

Note on this clonotype: A read error may account for a junction end that differs from germline. The chain joins TRBV9 to TRBJ2-6; 7 bases line up with TRBD2. This CDR3 is 14 amino acids long. Germline V gives CDR1 SGDLS, CDR2 YYNGEE. Here the CDR3 DNA reads TGTGCCGGCAGCGTCCAGGGAGGGTCCAACGTCCTGACTTTC. Its translation is CAGSVQGGSNVLTF. Together with reference TRBV9 and TRBJ2-6, the CDR3 gives the full variable domain: DSGVTQTPKHLITATGQRVTLRCSPRSGDLSVYWYQQSLDQGLQFLIQYYNGEERAKGNILERFSAQQFPDLHSELNLSSLELGDSALYFCAGSVQGGSNVLTFGAGSRLTVL.

This rearrangement joins TRBV29-1 to TRBJ1-5; the D gene is possibly TRBD1 (5 bases). The germline V gene has CDR1 SQVTM and CDR2 ANQGSEA. There are 12 residues in the CDR3. The chain's CDR3 is CSVGASNQPQHF. The CDR3 nucleotides read TGCAGTGTAGGGGCGAGCAATCAGCCCCAGCATTTT.

The chain carries TRBV6-5 and TRBJ2-7; 7 positions agree with TRBD2. The CDR3 totals 14 residues. From germline, CDR1 is MNHEY and CDR2 SVGAGI. V lost 6 bases and J lost 2; bases outside the gene matches: 7. The DNA of the CDR3 is TGTGCCAGCAGGCTTGGGGGGGGGACCTACGAGCAGTACTTC. Translating it yields CASRLGGGTYEQYF.

At least ten counts were recorded for this clonotype. V is TRBV12-3 or TRBV12-4 and J is TRBJ2-2; D might be TRBD1 (5 bases). Trimming cost V 3 bases and J 7 bases, with 9 bases left between them. There are 13 residues in the CDR3. The CDR3 DNA reads TGTGCCAGCAGTTTTCAGGGCAGCGGGGAGCTGTTTTTT. Protein sequence: CASSFQGSGELFF.

The rearrangement uses TRBV20-1 and TRBJ2-5, with TRBD2 matching over 8 bases. This CDR3 is built from 16 residues. The germline V gene has CDR1 DFQATT and CDR2 SNEGSKA (reference sequence). V lost 6 bases to trimming and J lost 2 bases; unmatched junction nucleotides: 14. CDR3 coding DNA: TGCAGTGCGGAACCCGCCGGGACTAGTGGACAAGAGACCCAGTACTTC. This sequence encodes CSAEPAGTSGQETQYF.

This clonotype has a handful of counts. The chain has TRBV20-1 and TRBJ1-5; maybe TRBD1 (5 bases). Trimming shortened V by 3 bases and J by 1 base, and 10 bases separated the two germline ends. Germline V gene lookup returns CDR1 DFQATT and CDR2 SNEGSKA (reference sequence). This CDR3 contains 14 residues. CDR3 DNA: TGCAGTGCTAGTTCGGGGGGAAGCAATCAGCCCCAGCATTTT. Amino acid sequence: CSASSGGSNQPQHF.

This sequence joins TRBV27 and TRBJ2-1, with D unclear. The germline gives CDR1 MNHEY, CDR2 SMNVEV (reference sequence). The CDR3 totals 15 residues. V was trimmed by 3 bases and J by 0 bases, leaving 9 bases between them. The CDR3 sequence is CASSFAFSSYNEQFF. Here the CDR3 DNA reads TGTGCCAGCAGTTTTGCATTCAGCTCCTACAATGAGCAGTTCTTC.

V is TRBV5-1 and J is TRBJ2-4, with 8 bases matching TRBD1. Losses at the gene ends were 3 bases for V and 13 bases for J; bases not matched to a gene: 18. The germline CDR1 and CDR2 sequences are SGHRS and YFSETQ. The length of the CDR3 is 16 residues. The CDR3 sequence is CASSSVPGQARGEQYF. For the CDR3, the DNA is TGCGCCAGCAGCTCCGTCCCGGGACAGGCTAGGGGAGAGCAGTACTTC.

The chain joins TRBV28 to TRBJ2-1, with D possibly being TRBD1 or TRBD2 (6 bases each). The germline V and J ends were trimmed by 8 bases and 0 bases, with 14 bases remaining between them. Germline V gene data show CDR1 as MDHEN and CDR2 as SYDVKM. CDR3 length: 15 amino acids. The CDR3 bases are TGTGCCAGCGGTGGGGGGCCAGACTCCTACAATGAGCAGTTCTTC. Translating it yields CASGGGPDSYNEQFF.